This T cell receptor (beta chain) was retrieved from a study of CD8 T cell repertoires and HIV-1 epitope variants. Study-level background: Epitopes were three Gag families plus Nef HW9 and YT9. Notes on the study in general: Most of the nine antigen-specific clonotypes appeared cross-reactive to autologous or escape variants.

Germline values: CDR1 SNHLY, CDR2 FYNNEI. CDR3 length: 18 residues. Germline trimming cut 1 base from V and 3 bases from J; bases unmatched to any gene: 6. Sequencing was performed with immunoSEQ multiplex PCR; in TCRdb, only in-frame clones are kept and a portion is missing. Among roughly 2,000 clones listed, roughly two thirds were seen once. As for this clone: The antigen is not known.

The origin of this receptor is a male donor with HIV. Sequenced sample: cultured CD8+ T cells derived from PBMCs. The V and J genes are TRBV2 and TRBJ2-2; TRBD2 matches at 12 bases. The CDR3 protein is CASSEESSGGAHTGELFF. CDR3 sequence (DNA): TGTGCCAGCAGTGAAGAGTCTAGCGGGGGGGCGCACACCGGGGAGCTGTTTTTT.